Each of the 28 T cell receptor beta chains below was sequenced from the same sample in a study of T cells in Graves' hyperthyroidism and ophthalmopathy (dated by TCRdb to 2018 to 2020). The library was obtained by multiplex PCR. The reads were generated on an Illumina HiSeq 2000. TCR beta CDR3 regions were amplified from RNA transcripts. The first round of RT-PCR for the TCR CDR3 was performed with the HTBI primer set and the Qiagen OneStep RT-PCR kit. TCRdb's own reprocessing of the public reads used fastp at Q25 and MiXCR and kept productive beta chains. Rows are unified per CDR3 protein, each entry keeping the most common DNA and genes. The sample table records about 98,000 distinct CDR3 sequences; around 37% of these occur just once. Together, the top ten hold 9.5% to 13% of the sample. Input material: peripheral blood or thyroid tissue (not recorded which). These receptors were obtained from a woman between 25 and 40 years old with Graves' hyperthyroidism.

Comment on this clonotype: This clone may be a read error of a much larger clone one base away. The chain recombines TRBV4-1 with TRBJ1-1; no definite D call. CDR3 length: 11 residues. CDR1 MGHRA and CDR2 YSYEKL come from the germline V gene. For the CDR3, the DNA is TGCGCCAGCAGCCAAGGAGCTGGAGCTCTCTTT. Translating gives CASSQGAGALF.

This clonotype has a count of ten or more. The chain uses TRBV15 and TRBJ2-7; no definite D call. Germline assignment: CDR1 LNHNV and CDR2 YYDKDF (reference sequence). CDR3 length: 13 residues. Trimming took off 0 bases at V and 7 bases at J, with 10 bases between the two ends. CDR3 protein: CATSRDTLGEQYF. For the CDR3, the DNA is TGTGCCACCAGCAGAGATACCCTTGGGGAGCAGTACTTC.

This chain joins TRBV29-1 and TRBJ1-2; D perhaps matches TRBD1 (6 bases). Germline lookup yields CDR1 SQVTM and CDR2 ANQGSEA. This CDR3 is 11 amino acids long. The V end was cut by 8 bases, the J end by 6 bases, with 13 bases between. The DNA of the CDR3 is TGCAGCTCTATACAGGGAGATGGCTACACCTTC. The encoded protein is CSSIQGDGYTF.

About this clonotype itself: Since the CDR3 does not end with the conserved phenylalanine or tryptophan, this likely comes from a read error. The V gene is TRBV12-3 or TRBV12-4, the J gene TRBJ2-2; 8 positions match TRBD1. Germline trimming cut 5 bases from V and 0 bases from J; bases unmatched to any gene: 2. The CDR3 is made up of 15 amino acids. CDR3 DNA sequence: TGTGCCAGCAGTCTGACAGGGGCGAACACCGGGGAGCTGTTTCTT. This codes for CASSLTGANTGELFL.

In regard to this clonotype: This may be a read error, as it is one base from a much larger clone. V gene TRBV5-5 combines with J gene TRBJ1-1, with a tentative D call TRBD1 (5 bases). The CDR3 runs 14 residues. Trimming left V 0 bases short and J 7 bases short, with 13 bases between. The V gene's germline CDR1 is SGHKS and CDR2 YYEKEE (reference sequence). The CDR3 region has the DNA TGTGCCAGCAGCTTGGGGGGGGTCCTGAGTGAAGCTTTCTTT. This encodes CASSLGGVLSEAFF.

This rearrangement joins TRBV7-2 to TRBJ2-5, with 7 bases aligning to TRBD2. The CDR3 spans 14 residues. Germline V lookup: CDR1 SGHTA, CDR2 FQGNSA. J lost 3 bases, V lost 2 bases, and 3 bases had no gene match. The CDR3 spells CASSLSAGEETQYF. The CDR3 DNA reads TGTGCCAGCAGCTTAAGCGCGGGAGAAGAGACCCAGTACTTC.

A note on this clonotype: A much more abundant neighbour one base away suggests this may be a read error. The chain couples TRBV6-2 or TRBV6-3 to TRBJ2-7; D might be TRBD1 (6 bases). CDR1 and CDR2 from the germline V gene are MNHEY and SVGEGT. The CDR3 covers 15 residues. CDR3: CASSSTGTPSCEQYF. The CDR3 bases are TGTGCCAGCAGTTCCACTGGGACACCTTCCTGCGAGCAGTACTTC.

At least ten counts were recorded for this clonotype. This chain joins TRBV14 and TRBJ1-1; a possible D gene is TRBD1 (6 bases). V was clipped by 4 bases and J by 0 bases, with 12 bases between them. This CDR3 is 15 amino acids long. Germline V CDR1 and CDR2: SGHDN, FVKESK. The CDR3 sequence is CASSRGGSLNTEAFF. CDR3 DNA: TGTGCCAGCAGCCGGGGGGGCAGCTTGAACACTGAAGCTTTCTTT.

In regard to this clonotype: The germline gene is not matched at one end of the junction; a read error may be the cause. The chain couples TRBV7-8 to TRBJ1-4; possible D gene TRBD1, 6 bases. This CDR3 comprises 14 residues. Per germline, CDR1 SGHVS and CDR2 FQNEAQ. The CDR3 here is CASSFRTEGKKLFF. CDR3 bases: TGTGCCAGCAGCTTCAGGACAGAGGGAAAAAAACTTTTTTTT.

This clonotype has at least ten counts. V gene TRBV27 combines with J gene TRBJ1-2; D is perhaps TRBD1 (5 bases). Germline V gives CDR1 MNHEY, CDR2 SMNVEV (reference sequence). Trimming took off 10 bases at V and 4 bases at J, with 13 bases between the two ends. CDR3 length equals 12 residues. CDR3: CATSQDLYGYTF. In DNA form, the CDR3 reads TGTGCCACGTCACAGGATCTCTATGGCTACACCTTC.

Turning to this clonotype: With a much larger clone just one base away, this may be a read error. V gene TRBV29-1 combines with J gene TRBJ2-3, with D perhaps matching TRBD1 (6 bases). The V and J ends lost 3 bases and 2 bases respectively, with 9 bases between them. Germline lookup yields CDR1 SQVTM and CDR2 ANQGSEA. The CDR3 length is 13 residues. The CDR3 DNA reads TGCAGCGTTGATGGGGGCTACACAGATACGCAGTATTTT. This encodes CSVDGGYTDTQYF.

With respect to this clonotype: A much larger clonotype is one base distant, so this may be a read error. J is TRBJ1-1 and V is TRBV10-3; D may be TRBD1 (6 bases). In germline, CDR1 is ENHRY, CDR2 SYGVKD. The CDR3 runs to 18 residues. The CDR3 loop reads CASSYAYEGDRRHTEAFF. CDR3 nucleotide sequence: TGTGCCAGCAGTTACGCGTATGAGGGGGACCGGAGGCACACTGAAGCTTTCTTT.

There are many counts of this clonotype. The chain links TRBV12-3 or TRBV12-4 to TRBJ1-3; D is unclear. The CDR3 is 14 amino acids. The ends were cut back, 8 bases at V and 1 base at J, with 12 bases in the middle. CDR3 protein: CASRRWLSGNTIYF. The CDR3 coding sequence is TGTGCCAGCCGCCGTTGGCTTTCTGGAAACACCATATATTTT.

The table lists this clonotype with many counts. This chain joins TRBV12-3 or TRBV12-4 and TRBJ2-7, with TRBD1 matching over 12 bases. V was clipped by 7 bases and J by 5 bases; unmatched bases: 9. CDR3 length equals 15 residues. CDR3 sequence (DNA): TGTGCCAGCAAGGACACCGGGACAGGGGGCCACGAGCAGTACTTC. Translated, it gives CASKDTGTGGHEQYF.

The chain recombines TRBV20-1 with TRBJ2-3; 12 nucleotides match TRBD1. V was pared by 3 bases and J by 1 base, with 5 bases of the junction left unmatched. From germline, CDR1 is DFQATT and CDR2 SNEGSKA (reference sequence). The CDR3 is 16 amino acids. The CDR3 DNA follows: TGCAGTGCTAGCGCGGGGACAGGGGGCGGCACAGATACGCAGTATTTT. This encodes CSASAGTGGGTDTQYF.

This clonotype has only one observation. The CDR3 sequence: CAGRLGRSPLHF. CDR3 coding DNA: TGTGCGGGGCGCTTGGGAAGGTCACCCCTCCACTTT. V gene TRBV25-1 combines with J gene TRBJ1-6; tentatively, D is TRBD1 (5 bases). The CDR3 runs 12 residues. Germline loops: CDR1 MGHDK, CDR2 SYGVNS.

V gene TRBV7-9 combines with J gene TRBJ2-7; 10 bases are shared with TRBD2. This CDR3 spans 14 amino acids. Germline trimming cut 2 bases from V and 9 bases from J; bases unmatched to any gene: 7. Germline V CDR1 and CDR2: SEHNR, FQNEAQ (reference sequence). The CDR3 spells CASSLPAGGPRQYF. As DNA, the CDR3 is TGTGCCAGCAGCTTACCAGCGGGAGGGCCGCGGCAGTACTTC.

This clonotype was recorded at least ten times. This chain connects TRBV27 to TRBJ2-5; D possibly corresponds to TRBD2 (5 bases). V lost 11 bases and J 9 bases, leaving 19 bases between the germline ends. Germline V lookup: CDR1 MNHEY, CDR2 SMNVEV (reference sequence). The CDR3 has 12 amino acids. CDR3 coding DNA: TGTGCCTCCTCGACTATCCTCGGGGCCCAGTACTTC. Translation: CASSTILGAQYF.

This clonotype occurred once. Relative to the germline gene, one junction end is altered; a read error may explain this. This chain uses TRBV10-1 with TRBJ1-4; D uncertain. The CDR3 is made up of 15 amino acids. Germline-derived CDR1 and CDR2 are WNHNN and SYGVQD (reference sequence). The CDR3 sequence is CASGESTPGVEKLFF. For the CDR3, the DNA is TGCGCCAGCGGTGAGTCGACTCCCGGGGTTGAAAAACTGTTTTTT.

The table lists this clonotype with many counts. V is TRBV20-1 and J is TRBJ2-5, with D maybe TRBD2 (6 bases). The V end lost 5 bases, the J end lost 4 bases, and 23 bases lay between the germline ends. The CDR3 has 16 residues. The V gene's germline CDR1 is DFQATT and CDR2 SNEGSKA (reference sequence). The CDR3 loop reads CSARGRGSLGGETQYF. The CDR3 DNA is TGCAGTGCTCGCGGACGTGGGAGCCTGGGAGGAGAGACCCAGTACTTC.

The V call is TRBV2, the J call TRBJ2-7; the D call may be TRBD1 or TRBD2 (5 bases each). Trimming took off 11 bases at V and 2 bases at J, with 10 bases between the two ends. CDR3 length: 11 residues. CDR1 is SNHLY and CDR2 is FYNNEI in the germline V gene. As DNA, the CDR3 is TGTGCCGGGACGGCCGCCTACGAGCAGTACTTC. This codes for CAGTAAYEQYF.

Comments on this clonotype: The CDR3 ends on some other residue instead of the conserved phenylalanine or tryptophan, so this is likely a read error. V is TRBV2 and J is TRBJ1-2; D unclear. Germline V gene lookup returns CDR1 SNHLY and CDR2 FYNNEI. V shed 8 bases and J shed 8 bases, with 21 bases lying between them. The CDR3 spans 14 residues. As DNA, the CDR3 is TGTGCCAGCCGATCAGGAGCCAGAATCTACGGCTACACCCTC. Translation gives CASRSGARIYGYTL.

This clonotype was recorded once. The chain has TRBV15 and TRBJ2-7, with 9 positions matching TRBD2. Germline CDR1 is LNHNV and CDR2 is YYDKDF (reference sequence). V trimming: 5 bases; J trimming: 2 bases; junction bases outside the gene matches: 1. The CDR3 extends over 13 amino acids. Written as DNA, the CDR3 is TGTGCCACCAGCGGCGGGAGGGCCTACGAGCAGTACTTC. This translates into CATSGGRAYEQYF.

In its sample, this clonotype was seen many times. The rearrangement uses TRBV5-5 and TRBJ1-5; tentatively, D is TRBD1 (5 bases). This CDR3 spans 15 amino acids. V was trimmed by 2 bases and J by 4 bases, leaving 13 bases between them. CDR1 and CDR2 from the germline V gene are SGHKS and YYEKEE (reference sequence). CDR3 sequence: CASSFRGGGNQPQHF. As DNA, the CDR3 is TGTGCCAGCAGCTTTCGTGGGGGAGGAAATCAGCCCCAGCATTTT.

This clonotype came up many times. CDR3 DNA sequence: TGTGCCAGCAGCCACCGGACAAGAACGAACACTGAAGCTTTCTTT. It specifies CASSHRTRTNTEAFF. This rearrangement joins TRBV14 to TRBJ1-1; the D gene is possibly TRBD1 (5 bases). V lost 3 bases, J lost 1 base, and 12 bases lay in between. The CDR3 spans 15 residues. CDR1 and CDR2 (germline): SGHDN, FVKESK.

Ten or more counts support this clonotype. This chain links TRBV24-1 with TRBJ2-3, with 11 bases aligning to TRBD2. The CDR3 runs to 17 residues. Per the germline V gene, CDR1 is KGHDR and CDR2 is SFDVKD. V was clipped by 4 bases and J by 1 base; unmatched bases: 6. The CDR3 loop reads CATSDRRTSGRTDTQYF. In DNA form, the CDR3 reads TGTGCCACCAGTGACCGCAGGACTAGCGGGCGCACAGATACGCAGTATTTT.

Worth noting for this clonotype: This CDR3 fails to terminate in the conserved phenylalanine or tryptophan, so it likely reflects a read error. The gene calls are TRBV7-9 and TRBJ2-3; possibly TRBD1 for D (6 bases). The CDR3 consists of 16 residues. Germline CDR1 reads SEHNR; CDR2 reads FQNEAQ (reference sequence). The CDR3 is CASGFYGTPSTDTQYL. The CDR3 nucleotides are TGTGCCAGCGGCTTCTATGGGACACCTTCAACAGATACGCAGTATCTT.

As regards this clonotype: This may arise from a read error, as a much more abundant clone is one base away. J is TRBJ1-2 and V is TRBV6-6; D is uncertain. CDR1 is MNHNY and CDR2 is SVGAGI in the germline V gene (reference sequence). CDR3 length: 13 residues. V lost 6 bases and J lost 3, with 11 bases in between. The CDR3 loop is CASSGPGHYGYTF. CDR3 coding DNA: TGTGCCAGCAGCGGGCCTGGCCACTATGGCTACACCTTC.